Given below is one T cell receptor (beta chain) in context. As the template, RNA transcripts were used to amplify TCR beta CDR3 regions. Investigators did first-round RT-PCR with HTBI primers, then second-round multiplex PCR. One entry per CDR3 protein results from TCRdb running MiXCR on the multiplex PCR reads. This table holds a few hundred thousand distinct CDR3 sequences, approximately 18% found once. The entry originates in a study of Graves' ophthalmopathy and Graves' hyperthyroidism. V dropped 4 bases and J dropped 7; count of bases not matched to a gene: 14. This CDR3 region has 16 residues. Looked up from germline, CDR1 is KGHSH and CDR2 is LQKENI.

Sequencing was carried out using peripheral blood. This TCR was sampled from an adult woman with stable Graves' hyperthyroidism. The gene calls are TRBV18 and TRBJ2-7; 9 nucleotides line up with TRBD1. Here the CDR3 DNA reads TGTGCCAGCTCACAACCGATCAGGACAGGGGATAAGGAGCAGTACTTC. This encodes CASSQPIRTGDKEQYF.